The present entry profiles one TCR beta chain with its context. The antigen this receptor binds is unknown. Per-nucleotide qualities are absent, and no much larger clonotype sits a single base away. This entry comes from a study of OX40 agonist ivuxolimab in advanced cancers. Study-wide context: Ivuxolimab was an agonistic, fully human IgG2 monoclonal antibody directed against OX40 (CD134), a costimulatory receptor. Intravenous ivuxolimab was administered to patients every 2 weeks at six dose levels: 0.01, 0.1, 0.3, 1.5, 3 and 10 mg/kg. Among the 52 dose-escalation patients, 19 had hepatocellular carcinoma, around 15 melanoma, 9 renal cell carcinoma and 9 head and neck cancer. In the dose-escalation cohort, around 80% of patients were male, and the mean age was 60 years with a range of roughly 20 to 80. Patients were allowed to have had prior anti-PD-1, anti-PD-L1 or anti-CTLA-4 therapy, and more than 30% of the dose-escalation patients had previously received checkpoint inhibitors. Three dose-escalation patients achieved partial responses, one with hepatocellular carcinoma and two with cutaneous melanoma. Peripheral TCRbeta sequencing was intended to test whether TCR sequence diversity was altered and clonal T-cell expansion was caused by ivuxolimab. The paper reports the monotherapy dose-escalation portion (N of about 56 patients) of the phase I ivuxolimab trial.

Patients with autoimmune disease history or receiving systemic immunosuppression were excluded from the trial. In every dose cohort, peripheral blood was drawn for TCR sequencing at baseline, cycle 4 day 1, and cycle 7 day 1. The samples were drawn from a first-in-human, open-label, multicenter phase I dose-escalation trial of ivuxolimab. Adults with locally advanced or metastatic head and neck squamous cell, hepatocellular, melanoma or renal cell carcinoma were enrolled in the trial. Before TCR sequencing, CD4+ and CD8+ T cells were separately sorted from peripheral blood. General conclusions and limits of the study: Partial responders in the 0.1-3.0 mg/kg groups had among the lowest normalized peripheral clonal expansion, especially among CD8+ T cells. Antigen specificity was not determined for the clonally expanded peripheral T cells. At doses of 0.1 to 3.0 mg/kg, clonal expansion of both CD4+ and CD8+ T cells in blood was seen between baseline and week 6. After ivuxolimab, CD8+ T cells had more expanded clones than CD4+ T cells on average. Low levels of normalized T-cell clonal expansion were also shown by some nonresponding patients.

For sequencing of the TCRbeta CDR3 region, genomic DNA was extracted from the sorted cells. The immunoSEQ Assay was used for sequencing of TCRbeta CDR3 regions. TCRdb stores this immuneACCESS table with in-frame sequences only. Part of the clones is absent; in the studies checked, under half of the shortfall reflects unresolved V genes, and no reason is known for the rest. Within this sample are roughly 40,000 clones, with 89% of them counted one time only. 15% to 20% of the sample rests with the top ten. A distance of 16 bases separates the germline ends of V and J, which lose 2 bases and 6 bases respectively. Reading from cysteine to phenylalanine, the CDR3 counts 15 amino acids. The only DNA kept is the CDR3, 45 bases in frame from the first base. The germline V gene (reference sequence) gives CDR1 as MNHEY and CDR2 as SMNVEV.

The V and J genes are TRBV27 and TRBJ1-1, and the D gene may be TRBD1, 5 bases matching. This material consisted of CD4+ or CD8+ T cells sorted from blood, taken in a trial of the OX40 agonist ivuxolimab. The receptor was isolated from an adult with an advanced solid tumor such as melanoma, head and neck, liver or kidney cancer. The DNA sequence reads TGTGCCAGCAGTTTAAGGGACGTCGGGAGAGCTGAAGCTTTCTTT. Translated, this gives CASSLRDVGRAEAFF.